Sequencing of this T cell receptor (beta chain) was carried out in a study of spatial heterogeneity in lung cancer. Overall study context: The count of detected beta-chain sequences consistently exceeded that of alpha-chain sequences.

TCR cDNA molecules each had a unique molecular identifier. Each CDR3 protein gets one entry after TCRdb re-called the 5' RACE reads with MiXCR. Counted here are thousands of distinct CDR3 sequences, about 4.4% occurring once; the ten biggest clones make up approximately 28%. This CDR3 is built from 14 residues. Germline-derived CDR1 and CDR2 are MNHNS and SASEGT. The V gene lost 2 bases and the J gene lost 4 bases, with 11 bases spanning the gap. As for time point: sample taken at primary tumor resection. In each case, whole RNA from tumor, nontumor lung or frozen PBMC was sequenced unsorted. Samples were donated by 72 untreated early-stage non-small cell lung cancer patients.

This specimen consisted of normal lung tissue next to the tumor, obtained at surgery. The sequence was collected from a female donor with early-stage non-small cell lung cancer. J is TRBJ1-2 and V is TRBV6-1; D ambiguous. CDR3 coding DNA: TGTGCCAGCAGTGAATCTGGCCGAATCTATGGCTACACCTTC. It codes for CASSESGRIYGYTF.